What follows are 9 T cell receptor beta chains derived from one specimen sequenced in a study of blood T cell repertoires in COVID-19. Assay used: immunoSEQ multiplex PCR; TCRdb lists only in-frame clones, some missing. The table records hundreds of thousands of clones, roughly 89% of them present only once. The sequenced sample consisted of peripheral blood. These receptors came from a woman in her late teens or twenties who had recovered from COVID-19.

This clone was counted only a few times. The V gene is TRBV24-1, the J gene TRBJ2-2; a weak D match, TRBD1 (5 bases). The V end lost 5 bases, the J end lost 2 bases, and 14 bases lay between the germline ends. The CDR3 is 16 amino acids. Germline values: CDR1 KGHDR, CDR2 SFDVKD. The CDR3 reads CATSAAFGANTGELFF. In nucleotides, the CDR3 is TGTGCCACCAGTGCCGCCTTTGGGGCAAACACCGGGGAGCTGTTTTTT.

This chain uses TRBV29-1 with TRBJ1-1; no clear D. CDR3 length: 13 residues. V was clipped by 6 bases and J by 6 bases, with 17 bases between them. Germline CDR1 is SQVTM and CDR2 is ANQGSEA. CDR3 protein: CSVIDTPSSEAFF. The CDR3 bases are TGCAGCGTAATAGATACCCCTTCGTCTGAAGCTTTCTTT.

V gene TRBV3-1 (or the pseudogene TRBV3-2) combines with J gene TRBJ1-2; TRBD1 agrees at 7 bases. Germline V lookup: CDR1 LGHDT, CDR2 YNNKEL (reference sequence). After removal of 5 bases from V and 8 bases from J, the junction contained 14 bases not matched to a gene. The CDR3 extends over 15 amino acids. The chain's CDR3 is CASSNEGTVIRGYTF. The DNA for the CDR3 is TGTGCCAGCAGCAATGAGGGGACAGTAATTCGGGGCTACACCTTC.

The rearrangement links TRBV21-1 to TRBJ2-7; the table's TRBD1 call for D was not verified on the DNA. TRBV21-1 is a pseudogene. The CDR3 runs 15 residues. The CDR3 region is CASSKDPDRGHEQYV. The CDR3 DNA reads as TGTGCCAGCAGCAAAGATCCAGACAGGGGACACGAGCAGTACGTC.

The chain carries TRBV19 and TRBJ1-4; maybe TRBD1 (6 bases). The length of the CDR3 is 15 residues. Germline CDR1 and CDR2: LNHDA and SQIVND (reference sequence). V lost 1 base to trimming and J lost 4 bases, with 10 bases between them. For the CDR3, the DNA is TGTGCCAGTAGTATAGTAACAGGGTATAATGAAAAACTGTTTTTT. Residues: CASSIVTGYNEKLFF.

The V and J genes are TRBV3-1 (or the pseudogene TRBV3-2) and TRBJ2-7, with D possibly being TRBD1 (6 bases). V lost 4 bases and J 3 bases, leaving 13 bases between the germline ends. This CDR3 spans 14 amino acids. CDR1 is LGHDT, CDR2 YNNKEL, per germline (reference sequence). The CDR3 reads CASSPLGQFYEQYV. CDR3 sequence (DNA): TGTGCCAGCAGCCCCTTGGGACAATTCTACGAGCAGTACGTC.

This clone has only one observation. This chain joins TRBV7-2 and TRBJ1-5, with 9 bases identical to TRBD1. Germline-derived CDR1 and CDR2 are SGHTA and FQGNSA. With 8 bases clipped from V and 1 base from J, the junction kept 0 bases outside the gene matches. The CDR3 contains 13 residues. For the CDR3, the DNA is TGTGCCAGCGGACAGGGGAGCAATCAGCCCCAGCATTTT. Translated: CASGQGSNQPQHF.

As for this clone: Other DNA sequences in this sample translate to the same CDR3. The chain couples TRBV9 to TRBJ1-1, with a tentative D call TRBD1 (6 bases). V lost 2 bases and J 1 base, leaving 6 bases between the germline ends. Looked up from germline, CDR1 is SGDLS and CDR2 is YYNGEE. The CDR3 has 13 residues. The CDR3, as DNA: TGTGCCAGCAGCGTGACAGGGAACACTGAAGCTTTCTTT. Its translation: CASSVTGNTEAFF. The full variable domain, completed using reference TRBV9 and TRBJ1-1, is DSGVTQTPKHLITATGQRVTLRCSPRSGDLSVYWYQQSLDQGLQFLIQYYNGEERAKGNILERFSAQQFPDLHSELNLSSLELGDSALYFCASSVTGNTEAFFGQGTRLTVV.

The chain carries TRBV11-3 and TRBJ1-1; 7 nucleotides line up with TRBD1. This CDR3 comprises 16 residues. Germline CDR1 is SGHNT and CDR2 is YENEEA. The J segment lost 3 bases and the V segment lost 4 bases, leaving 11 bases of the junction unmatched. This CDR3 reads CASSSNRGGTDTEAFF. The CDR3 DNA follows: TGTGCCAGCAGCTCAAACAGGGGAGGCACGGACACTGAAGCTTTCTTT.